These 30 T cell receptor beta chains were sequenced from one sample in a study of patients and donors after allogeneic stem cell transplantation. MiXCR, run by TCRdb on the RT-PCR reads, gives a single entry per CDR3 protein. The table records approximately 11,000 distinct CDR3 sequences, under 25% of them present only once. Sequenced sample: blood, either unsorted or a sorted T cell fraction (not recorded which). Receptors were obtained from a human donor who was either an allogeneic HSCT recipient or a stem cell or donor lymphocyte infusion donor (not recorded which). It is not recorded whose cells these are; they may come from a transplant donor.

The rearrangement links TRBV12-3 or TRBV12-4 to TRBJ1-1; the D gene is possibly TRBD1 (6 bases). Trimming removed 6 bases at V and 4 bases at J, with 15 bases between. This CDR3 is 14 amino acids long. CDR3 DNA: TGTGCCAGCAGATCGACAGGAGTGGGCACTGAAGCTTTCTTT. Its translation: CASRSTGVGTEAFF.

The chain carries TRBV6-6 and TRBJ1-1; 7 bases are a match to TRBD1. Germline CDR1 and CDR2: MNHNY and SVGAGI (reference sequence). The CDR3 runs 13 residues. V trimming: 6 bases; J trimming: 1 base; junction bases outside the gene matches: 2. CDR3 amino acids: CASSDRENTEAFF. Here the CDR3 DNA reads TGTGCCAGCAGCGACAGGGAGAACACTGAAGCTTTCTTT.

This clonotype occurred a few times. J is TRBJ2-1 and V is TRBV5-1; no firm D call. The germline V and J ends were trimmed by 0 bases and 6 bases, with 7 bases remaining between them. Per the germline V gene, CDR1 is SGHRS and CDR2 is YFSETQ. The CDR3 length is 13 residues. Here the CDR3 reads CASSLGYLNEQFF. Here the CDR3 DNA reads TGCGCCAGCAGCTTGGGCTACCTCAATGAGCAGTTCTTC.

The V and J genes are TRBV6-1 and TRBJ2-7, with D possibly being TRBD1 (6 bases). Trimming left V 11 bases short and J 2 bases short, with 19 bases between. Germline loops: CDR1 MNHNS, CDR2 SASEGT. The CDR3 runs to 14 residues. The DNA of the CDR3 is TGTGCCTGTAATAGCTTGGACAGAGCCTACGAGCAGTACTTC. As protein: CACNSLDRAYEQYF.

The rearrangement uses TRBV12-3 or TRBV12-4 and TRBJ2-1, with a tentative D call TRBD2 (5 bases). The germline V and J ends were trimmed by 3 bases and 6 bases, with 12 bases remaining between them. This CDR3 is built from 14 residues. CDR3 DNA sequence: TGTGCCAGCAGTTTGACGGGGAGAGGCAATGAGCAGTTCTTC. Translated: CASSLTGRGNEQFF.

This clonotype was counted between two and nine times. The gene calls are TRBV11-2 and TRBJ2-1, with D perhaps matching TRBD2 (5 bases). This CDR3 spans 16 amino acids. The germline V and J ends were trimmed by 4 bases and 0 bases, with 13 bases remaining between them. Germline values: CDR1 SGHAT, CDR2 FQNNGV. The CDR3 loop reads CASSSPGVSSYNEQFF. The CDR3 region has the DNA TGTGCCAGCAGCTCCCCCGGGGTCTCCTCCTACAATGAGCAGTTCTTC.

This clonotype was recorded at least ten times. In nucleotides, the CDR3 is TGTGCCAGCAGCTTCCGGGACAGAAGTCGAAGCGACACCTTC. This translates into CASSFRDRSRSDTF. This chain joins TRBV5-6 and TRBJ1-2; 7 bases agree with TRBD1. CDR3 length equals 14 residues. Germline V gene lookup returns CDR1 SGHDT and CDR2 YYEEEE. With 2 bases clipped from V and 12 bases from J, the junction kept 13 bases outside the gene matches. The whole variable domain, remainder taken from reference TRBV5-6 and TRBJ1-2, is DAGVTQSPTHLIKTRGQQVTLRCSPKSGHDTVSWYQQALGQGPQFIFQYYEEEERQRGNFPDRFSGHQFPNYSSELNVNALLLGDSALYLCASSFRDRSRSDTFGSGTRLTVV.

CDR3 sequence: CASSQAPTSGRTDTQYF. The CDR3, as DNA: TGTGCCAGCAGCCAAGCTCCGACTAGCGGGCGTACAGATACGCAGTATTTT. This chain uses TRBV4-2 with TRBJ2-3, with 10 bases lining up with TRBD2. The CDR3 has 17 residues. CDR1 is LGHNA and CDR2 is YNFKEQ in the germline V gene. The trim removed 1 base at V and 3 bases at J, leaving 7 bases unmatched.

This clonotype was seen ten or more times. This sequence joins TRBV11-3 and TRBJ1-1; a weak D match, TRBD1 (5 bases). Germline V gives CDR1 SGHNT, CDR2 YENEEA. Trimming removed 2 bases from V and 4 bases from J, with 11 bases in between. This CDR3 spans 14 amino acids. CDR3 sequence reads: CASSLLQGSTEAFF. CDR3 bases: TGTGCCAGCAGCTTACTTCAGGGTAGCACTGAAGCTTTCTTT.

This clonotype appeared a few times. The chain links TRBV6-5 to TRBJ1-2, with 8 bases fitting TRBD1. J was trimmed by 4 bases and V by 6 bases; bases with no gene match: 4. CDR1 MNHEY and CDR2 SVGAGI come from the germline V gene. CDR3 size: 13 residues. The CDR3 region is CASSPGQVYGYTF. CDR3 coding DNA: TGTGCCAGCAGCCCGGGACAGGTCTATGGCTACACCTTC.

The gene calls are TRBV14 and TRBJ1-1, with D perhaps TRBD1 (5 bases). V lost 2 bases to trimming and J lost 6 bases, with 13 bases between them. The CDR3 is 14 residues long. CDR1 and CDR2 from the germline V gene are SGHDN and FVKESK. DNA of the CDR3: TGTGCCAGCAGCCAAAGGGGAGAGGTCGCTGAAGCTTTCTTT. This gives the protein CASSQRGEVAEAFF.

This clonotype showed up many times. The chain is built from TRBV12-3 or TRBV12-4 and TRBJ1-5, with D possibly being TRBD1 (6 bases). The CDR3 covers 14 residues. V shed 4 bases and J shed 5 bases, with 12 bases lying between them. CDR3 region: CASSSYHRDQPQHF. CDR3 DNA sequence: TGTGCCAGCAGTTCATACCACAGGGATCAGCCCCAGCATTTT.

This clonotype is deemed medium-sized (0.01 to 0.1%). This chain joins TRBV20-1 and TRBJ2-5; the D gene is possibly TRBD2 (6 bases). Looked up from germline, CDR1 is DFQATT and CDR2 is SNEGSKA (reference sequence). The CDR3 runs 13 residues. V was pared by 3 bases and J by 5 bases, with 13 bases between. The CDR3 nucleotides read TGCAGTGCTAGTTTCGACAGCGGGGAGACCCAGTACTTC. Translated: CSASFDSGETQYF.

This clonotype appeared a few times. The V call is TRBV27, the J call TRBJ1-3; D remains ambiguous. This CDR3 is 11 amino acids long. Germline lookup yields CDR1 MNHEY and CDR2 SMNVEV (reference sequence). V shed 6 bases and J shed 9 bases, with 9 bases lying between them. The CDR3 protein is CASRLLRTIYF. The DNA of the CDR3 is TGTGCCAGCAGGCTCCTTCGCACCATATATTTT.

In its sample, this clonotype was seen a few times. This sequence joins TRBV7-2 and TRBJ2-7; D is unresolved. The V end was cut by 3 bases, the J end by 4 bases, with 13 bases between. CDR1 is SGHTA, CDR2 FQGNSA, per germline. The CDR3 sequence is 14 residues long. CDR3 in DNA: TGTGCCAGCAGCTTTCAAGATATGCAGTACGAGCAGTACTTC. Translated: CASSFQDMQYEQYF.

The V gene is TRBV30, the J gene TRBJ2-1, with D unresolved. The V end was cut by 8 bases, the J end by 8 bases, with 16 bases between. This CDR3 region has 12 residues. Germline loops: CDR1 GTSNPN, CDR2 SVGIG (reference sequence). Here the CDR3 DNA reads TGTGCCCAACTCACCGCCGCCCATGAGCAGTTCTTC. Its translation is CAQLTAAHEQFF.

This rearrangement joins TRBV6-2 or TRBV6-3 to TRBJ2-2; no definite D call. The germline gives CDR1 MNHEY, CDR2 SVGEGT. There are 14 residues in the CDR3. Trimming took 7 bases from V and 6 from J, leaving 15 bases between them. CDR3 nucleotides: TGTGCCAGCAACCCCGGGTTTTCGGCCGGGGAGCTGTTTTTT. Residues: CASNPGFSAGELFF.

The V gene is TRBV10-3, the J gene TRBJ2-3, with 8 nucleotides matching TRBD2. Losses at the gene ends were 10 bases for V and 4 bases for J; bases not matched to a gene: 10. Germline lookup yields CDR1 ENHRY and CDR2 SYGVKD. The CDR3 runs 14 residues. In nucleotides, the CDR3 is TGTGCCACCCAGACTAGCGCCAGTGCAGATACGCAGTATTTT. Amino acids: CATQTSASADTQYF.

The chain recombines TRBV20-1 with TRBJ2-7; D gene ambiguous. This CDR3 region has 10 residues. V gave up 3 bases and J gave up 1 base, with 1 base separating them. The germline CDR1 and CDR2 sequences are DFQATT and SNEGSKA (reference sequence). The CDR3 loop is CSARSYEQYF. DNA for the CDR3: TGCAGTGCTAGGTCCTACGAGCAGTACTTC.

This clonotype was counted ten times or more. V usage is TRBV5-1 and J usage is TRBJ1-3, with D hard to call. The length of the CDR3 is 15 residues. Trimming removed 6 bases at V and 2 bases at J, with 15 bases between. Per the germline V gene, CDR1 is SGHRS and CDR2 is YFSETQ. CDR3 protein: CASTETPGPGNTIYF. DNA of the CDR3: TGCGCCAGCACCGAAACCCCGGGCCCTGGAAACACCATATATTTT.

This chain connects TRBV29-1 to TRBJ2-2; TRBD2 agrees at 8 bases. Germline V gives CDR1 SQVTM, CDR2 ANQGSEA. The CDR3 loop spans 16 amino acids. With 3 bases clipped from V and 6 bases from J, the junction kept 12 bases outside the gene matches. The CDR3 DNA follows: TGCAGCGTTGAGACCCCCAACGGGGGGGTATCCGGGGAGCTGTTTTTT. This sequence encodes CSVETPNGGVSGELFF.

The genes are TRBV4-3 and TRBJ2-1, with 10 positions matching TRBD2. With V trimmed by 4 bases and J by 2 bases, 5 bases remained unmatched. The CDR3 has 16 residues. Germline loops: CDR1 LGHNA, CDR2 YSLEER. The CDR3 protein is CASSPGTSVTYNEQFF. CDR3 nucleotide sequence: TGCGCCAGCAGCCCGGGGACTAGCGTAACCTACAATGAGCAGTTCTTC.

This clonotype has at least ten counts. This sequence joins TRBV20-1 and TRBJ1-1; D unresolved. The CDR3 runs to 14 residues. Trimming cost V 6 bases and J 0 bases, with 14 bases left between them. CDR1 and CDR2 (germline): DFQATT, SNEGSKA (reference sequence). CDR3 sequence reads: CSAPAGRLNTEAFF. The CDR3 bases are TGCAGTGCCCCCGCGGGGAGGTTGAACACTGAAGCTTTCTTT.

This clonotype has just one count. This sequence joins TRBV18 and TRBJ1-4; 7 nucleotides align to TRBD1. The CDR3 is made up of 14 amino acids. Trimming took 3 bases from V and 5 from J; bases not matched to a gene: 3. Germline CDR1 reads KGHSH; CDR2 reads LQKENI. The CDR3 sequence: CASSPGTENEKLFF. The CDR3 bases are TGTGCCAGCTCACCCGGGACAGAAAATGAAAAACTGTTTTTT.

In its sample, this clonotype was seen a few times. This sequence joins TRBV6-5 and TRBJ1-2, with D possibly being TRBD1 (6 bases). CDR1 MNHEY and CDR2 SVGAGI come from the germline V gene. The CDR3 is made up of 13 amino acids. V was pared by 5 bases and J by 8 bases, with 15 bases between. Written as DNA, the CDR3 is TGTGCCAGCAGTAGAACAGGGACACGAGGCTACACCTTC. Protein sequence: CASSRTGTRGYTF.

CDR3 in amino acids: CASSEDWGQTQYF. The CDR3 DNA follows: TGTGCCAGCAGTGAGGACTGGGGCCAGACCCAGTACTTC. The chain has TRBV2 and TRBJ2-5; D is possibly TRBD1 or TRBD2 (5 bases each). CDR1 SNHLY and CDR2 FYNNEI come from the germline V gene. V was cut by 3 bases and J by 6 bases, with 11 bases left in between. The CDR3 is 13 residues long.

This clonotype was seen more than once but under ten times. The J gene is TRBJ1-1, the V gene TRBV11-2; TRBD1 aligns across 9 bases. Germline V gene sequence: CDR1 SGHAT, CDR2 FQNNGV. V shed 2 bases and J 10 bases; nucleotides not matched to a gene: 11. The CDR3 runs to 15 residues. The CDR3 nucleotides read TGTGCCAGCAGCTTATCGGACGGAGCGACAGGGGGAGCTTTCTTT. Amino acids: CASSLSDGATGGAFF.

This chain uses TRBV6-2 or TRBV6-3 with TRBJ2-5; no firm D call. Trimming left V 2 bases short and J 8 bases short, with 12 bases between. The CDR3 has 13 residues. Germline V gene lookup returns CDR1 MNHEY and CDR2 SVGEGT. In DNA, the CDR3 is TGTGCCAGCAGTTACCAGGAGCTGGAAACCCAGTACTTC. Translated, it gives CASSYQELETQYF.

This clonotype was seen a handful of times. This rearrangement joins TRBV27 to TRBJ1-1; 7 nucleotides line up with TRBD1. J gave up 1 base and V 3 bases, and 5 bases lay outside the gene matches. Germline assignment: CDR1 MNHEY and CDR2 SMNVEV (reference sequence). The CDR3 spans 15 residues. DNA for the CDR3: TGTGCCAGCAGTTTGACGTGGACAGGGAACACTGAAGCTTTCTTT. The encoded protein is CASSLTWTGNTEAFF.

This clonotype was seen many times. This rearrangement joins TRBV12-3 or TRBV12-4 to TRBJ1-1; D call uncertain. The CDR3 length is 12 residues. Trimming shortened V by 2 bases and J by 8 bases, and 9 bases separated the two germline ends. The CDR3 nucleotides are TGTGCCAGCAGTTTATTTCCAACAGAAGCTTTCTTT. This codes for CASSLFPTEAFF.